This section outlines one TCR beta chain sequence together with its context. It has no known antigen specificity. Per-base qualities were not stored, and no clone one base away is much larger. These data originate in a study of blood T cell repertoires in COVID-19 (dated by TCRdb to about 2020). Notes on the research overall: The collaborator samples originated in the United States, Italy and Spain and spanned the acute and convalescent phases of COVID-19. The prospective study material was composed of cDNA or gDNA derived from T cells, B-cell-depleted T cells, or PBMCs. The dataset comprised deeply sampled blood TCRbeta repertoires from subjects exposed to, actively infected with, or recovered from COVID-19. The repertoires were released in a freely available public database meant as a resource for research on the immune response to SARS-CoV-2. The samples were drawn from two sources: the first 160 participants of the ongoing ImmuneRACE study, and approximately 1,300 subjects contributed by 6 global collaborators. The sample metadata nearly always contained a de-identified subject ID, COVID-19 status, age in years and sex. HLA class I and class II types, where available, came from metadata supplied by the sample provider rather than from assay-based typing.

For CDR1 and CDR2, the germline V gene (reference sequence) lists MNHEY and SMNVEV. V loses 0 bases, J loses 6 bases, and the germline ends lie 11 bases apart. The CDR3 starts with the cysteine, ends with the phenylalanine, and has 15 residues. Solely the CDR3 DNA is kept, with 45 bases framed from the first base. TCRbeta CDR3 regions were amplified from genomic DNA using the immunoSEQ Assay, a bias-controlled multiplex PCR. Per the authors' processing: The number of nucleated cells in each sample was estimated from the amplification of reference gene primers within the assay. To quantify the absolute abundance of each unique TCRbeta CDR3 rearrangement, sequence reads were collapsed and filtered. Productive Simpson clonality was computed per sample as the square root of Simpson's diversity index over productive rearrangements. TCRdb took over this immuneACCESS table, retaining in-frame rearrangements with V and J assigned. Such tables are incomplete; in checked studies, under half of the missing clones stem from an unresolved V gene, and the remainder is unexplained. V and J calls and clone size are those listed in that table; D and trimming were worked out from the DNA. The sample table records 300,000 or so clones; around 92% of these occur just once. The ten largest clones add up to around 6.6% of the sample.

Another Seattle source contributed samples from volunteer blood donors who had recovered from COVID-19. The collaborating institutions used their own protocols to collect whole blood in K2EDTA tubes. For TCRbeta analysis, collaborators shipped samples as frozen whole blood, isolated PBMCs, or DNA extracted from either of those sample types. Summary of the overall study and its limitations: The amount of clinical and demographic metadata varied by source and participant and was provided uncurated.

This TCR was sampled from a man younger than 35 who had recovered from COVID-19. The V and J segments used are TRBV27 and TRBJ2-2, with no D gene named confidently. Sequenced input: peripheral blood. The bases read TGTGCCAGCAGTTTATCGCTTACTGTGTCCGGGGAGCTGTTTTTT. The encoded protein is CASSLSLTVSGELFF.